The 27 T cell receptor beta chains below all came from one sample that was sequenced in a study of spatial heterogeneity in lung cancer. Time point: sample taken at primary tumor resection. Sequencing was performed on whole RNA extracted from tumor and nontumor lung tissue, or from frozen PBMC, and the material was left unsorted. TCRdb passed the 5' RACE reads through MiXCR, listing each CDR3 protein once. Altogether some 100,000 distinct CDR3 sequences are present, 9.5% to 15% being singletons, with the ten largest covering about two fifths. This specimen consisted of PBMCs, obtained at surgery. These receptors came from a male donor with early-stage non-small cell lung cancer.

The chain uses TRBV7-2 and TRBJ1-5, with D unclear. V lost 5 bases and J lost 3, with 8 bases in between. Germline V CDR1 and CDR2: SGHTA, FQGNSA. The CDR3 consists of 13 residues. CDR3 bases: TGTGCCAGCAGCCCCGAGGTCAATCAGCCCCAGCATTTT. It encodes CASSPEVNQPQHF. The full variable domain, its missing parts supplied by reference TRBV7-2 and TRBJ1-5, is GAGVSQSPSNKVTEKGKDVELRCDPISGHTALYWYRQSLGQGLEFLIYFQGNSAPDKSGLPSDRFSAERTGGSVSTLTIQRTQQEDSAVYLCASSPEVNQPQHFGDGTRLSIL.

This clonotype was observed a few times. The V gene is TRBV6-2 or TRBV6-3, the J gene TRBJ2-7; 9 bases match TRBD2. CDR3 length: 15 residues. J was trimmed by 1 base and V by 7 bases; bases with no gene match: 8. Germline CDR1 is MNHEY and CDR2 is SVGEGT. CDR3 DNA sequence: TGTGCCAGCAACTCGGGACTAGCAGCGTCCTACGAGCAGTACTTC. Translation gives CASNSGLAASYEQYF.

This sequence joins TRBV20-1 and TRBJ2-2; D possibly corresponds to TRBD2 (6 bases). The V gene's germline CDR1 is DFQATT and CDR2 SNEGSKA (reference sequence). Trimming stripped 5 bases from V and 0 bases from J, with 10 bases between. This CDR3 comprises 14 residues. DNA of the CDR3: TGCAGTGCTTACGGGACTTCGAACACCGGGGAGCTGTTTTTT. Its protein is CSAYGTSNTGELFF.

This clonotype came up a few times. The chain has TRBV3-1 and TRBJ2-5; D unclear. CDR1 and CDR2 from the germline V gene are LGHDT and YNNKEL (reference sequence). Trimming took 4 bases from V and 2 from J, leaving 17 bases between them. The CDR3 extends over 16 amino acids. Written as DNA, the CDR3 is TGTGCCAGCAGCCGGCTACGTTCGGACGGACAAGAGACCCAGTACTTC. The encoded protein is CASSRLRSDGQETQYF.

This clonotype was detected many times. This chain joins TRBV6-5 and TRBJ2-5, with a possible D match to TRBD2 (7 bases). Trimming took off 4 bases at V and 2 bases at J, with 11 bases between the two ends. The germline gives CDR1 MNHEY, CDR2 SVGAGI. The CDR3 is 14 residues long. The CDR3: CASSLEGGQETQYF. CDR3 DNA sequence: TGTGCCAGCAGTTTAGAGGGGGGGCAAGAGACCCAGTACTTC.

Many counts were recorded for this clonotype. V is TRBV10-3 and J is TRBJ2-3; 7 bases line up with TRBD2. The V gene end was trimmed by 4 bases and the J gene end by 6 bases; junction bases not matched to a gene: 7. This CDR3 has 14 amino acids. Germline CDR1 and CDR2: ENHRY and SYGVKD. The CDR3: CAISGGTSDDTQYF. DNA of the CDR3: TGTGCCATCAGTGGGGGCACTAGCGACGATACGCAGTATTTT.

The V call is TRBV5-8, the J call TRBJ1-2; 7 positions agree with TRBD1. The germline V gene has CDR1 SGHTS and CDR2 YDEGEE. The ends lost 4 bases at V and 8 bases at J; junction bases unmatched: 11. The CDR3 totals 14 residues. The CDR3 spells CASSRTGATAGYTF. Here the CDR3 DNA reads TGTGCCAGCAGCCGTACAGGGGCCACGGCCGGCTACACCTTC.

This rearrangement joins TRBV29-1 to TRBJ1-4; 7 nucleotides align to TRBD1. J was trimmed by 7 bases and V by 3 bases; bases with no gene match: 5. CDR1 is SQVTM, CDR2 ANQGSEA, per germline. The CDR3 covers 13 residues. In DNA form, the CDR3 reads TGCAGCGTTGATAGTCAGGGGGGTGAAAAACTGTTTTTT. Translated: CSVDSQGGEKLFF.

V gene TRBV7-2 combines with J gene TRBJ2-1; 7 positions agree with TRBD2. CDR1 SGHTA and CDR2 FQGNSA come from the germline V gene. The CDR3 consists of 15 residues. Trimming took 6 bases from V and 7 from J; bases not matched to a gene: 12. CDR3 loop: CASRATGGRHNEQFF. The DNA of the CDR3 is TGTGCCAGCAGGGCAACGGGGGGTAGACATAATGAGCAGTTCTTC.

The chain employs TRBV2 and TRBJ1-1; TRBD1 matches at 10 bases. Germline assignment: CDR1 SNHLY and CDR2 FYNNEI. V shed 2 bases and J 5 bases; nucleotides not matched to a gene: 8. This CDR3 comprises 16 residues. The CDR3 loop reads CASSEYRDRGYTEAFF. The CDR3 DNA sequence: TGTGCCAGCAGTGAATATCGGGACAGGGGATATACTGAAGCTTTCTTT.

This clonotype was detected only a few times. V and J are TRBV6-5 and TRBJ1-2; D not resolved. Trimming removed 4 bases at V and 4 bases at J, with 13 bases between. CDR1 and CDR2 from the germline V gene are MNHEY and SVGAGI. The CDR3 sequence is 14 residues long. The CDR3 DNA follows: TGTGCCAGCAGTTTACGCTCCGGCCTCTATGGCTACACCTTC. It yields the protein CASSLRSGLYGYTF.

This clonotype has a count of ten or more. V usage is TRBV5-6 and J usage is TRBJ1-1; tentative D call: TRBD1 (5 bases). Trimming removed 2 bases from V and 3 bases from J, with 14 bases in between. The CDR3 has 15 residues. Germline-derived CDR1 and CDR2 are SGHDT and YYEEEE. The CDR3 region is CASSFELRTHTEAFF. DNA for the CDR3: TGTGCCAGCAGCTTCGAGCTTAGGACACACACTGAAGCTTTCTTT.

The chain combines TRBV29-1 with TRBJ1-4; no reliable D call. This CDR3 has 12 amino acids. Germline CDR1 reads SQVTM; CDR2 reads ANQGSEA. Deletions cut 4 bases from V and 7 bases from J, with 10 bases between. In DNA, the CDR3 is TGCAGCGTTGTGGTGGTCGGTGAAAAACTGTTTTTT. Its protein is CSVVVVGEKLFF.

V and J are TRBV15 and TRBJ2-3; 14 bases fit TRBD2. This CDR3 is built from 15 residues. The germline gives CDR1 LNHNV, CDR2 YYDKDF (reference sequence). J gave up 3 bases and V 9 bases, and 5 bases lay outside the gene matches. The CDR3 reads CATLGTSGRTDTQYF. CDR3 sequence (DNA): TGTGCCACGTTGGGGACTAGCGGGAGAACAGATACGCAGTATTTT.

This clonotype was observed many times. V gene TRBV7-9 combines with J gene TRBJ1-1; TRBD1 is a possible D gene (6 bases). The CDR3 has 16 residues. Germline CDR1 and CDR2: SEHNR and FQNEAQ (reference sequence). V gave up 5 bases and J gave up 4 bases, with 20 bases separating them. CDR3 DNA: TGTGCCAGCAGCCATACGATCAGGGGCAGCCGCACTGAAGCTTTCTTT. Amino acid sequence: CASSHTIRGSRTEAFF.

The rearrangement links TRBV29-1 to TRBJ2-1; no reliable D call. There are 12 residues in the CDR3. Germline V gene lookup returns CDR1 SQVTM and CDR2 ANQGSEA. V dropped 7 bases and J dropped 8 bases, with 15 bases sitting between them. CDR3 bases: TGCAGCGGGATAGAGAGTAGGCATGAGCAGTTCTTC. It encodes CSGIESRHEQFF.

The table lists this clonotype with a few counts. The V and J genes are TRBV11-3 and TRBJ1-1; 8 nucleotides line up with TRBD1. The length of the CDR3 is 13 residues. In germline, CDR1 is SGHNT, CDR2 YENEEA. The V gene end was trimmed by 4 bases and the J gene end by 7 bases; junction bases not matched to a gene: 5. In DNA, the CDR3 is TGTGCCAGCAGCTCAGGGGGCAATAATGAAGCTTTCTTT. Translation gives CASSSGGNNEAFF.

This clonotype was observed a handful of times. The V gene is TRBV3-1, the J gene TRBJ2-5; D may be TRBD1 (6 bases). The length of the CDR3 is 15 residues. V lost 4 bases and J lost 5, with 17 bases in between. Germline assignment: CDR1 LGHDT and CDR2 YNNKEL (reference sequence). The CDR3 region has the DNA TGTGCCAGCAGCCCGGACAGCTTTTGGGAGGAGACCCAGTACTTC. Its protein product is CASSPDSFWEETQYF.

This clonotype was counted only a few times. CDR3 in DNA: TGTGCCAGCAGCTTAGCTATGGACACTGAAGCTTTCTTT. This encodes CASSLAMDTEAFF. V is TRBV7-6 and J is TRBJ1-1; D gene uncertain. Per germline, CDR1 SGHVS and CDR2 FNYEAQ. V gave up 0 bases and J gave up 3 bases, with 5 bases separating them. CDR3 length equals 13 residues.

In its sample, this clonotype was seen a few times. The J gene is TRBJ2-3, the V gene TRBV2; 8 bases are a match to TRBD1. There are 12 residues in the CDR3. Germline CDR1 is SNHLY and CDR2 is FYNNEI. V gave up 7 bases and J gave up 5 bases; unmatched junction bases: 2. CDR3 in amino acids: CASKQGVDTQYF. DNA for the CDR3: TGTGCCAGCAAACAGGGGGTAGATACGCAGTATTTT.

The rearrangement uses TRBV3-1 and TRBJ1-6; 10 bases fit TRBD1. V lost 3 bases to trimming and J lost 10 bases; unmatched junction nucleotides: 9. CDR1 is LGHDT and CDR2 is YNNKEL in the germline V gene (reference sequence). This CDR3 has 16 amino acids. Here the CDR3 DNA reads TGTGCCAGCAGCCATGCCTCCGGGACAGGGGACTCACCCCTCCACTTT. It translates to CASSHASGTGDSPLHF.

The table lists this clonotype with a few counts. The V gene is TRBV5-6, the J gene TRBJ2-5, with TRBD2 matching over 11 bases. Germline CDR1 is SGHDT and CDR2 is YYEEEE. The CDR3 is made up of 16 amino acids. Trimming at V came to 4 bases and at J to 1 base, leaving 6 bases not matched to a gene. CDR3 sequence: CASSRRLAGGQETQYF. As DNA, the CDR3 is TGTGCCAGCAGCCGGAGGCTAGCGGGGGGCCAAGAGACCCAGTACTTC. The full variable domain, completed using reference TRBV5-6 and TRBJ2-5, is DAGVTQSPTHLIKTRGQQVTLRCSPKSGHDTVSWYQQALGQGPQFIFQYYEEEERQRGNFPDRFSGHQFPNYSSELNVNALLLGDSALYLCASSRRLAGGQETQYFGPGTRLLVL.

A few counts support this clonotype. This chain connects TRBV4-1 to TRBJ1-1, with a tentative D call TRBD1 (5 bases). V lost 0 bases and J 1 base, leaving 6 bases between the germline ends. Germline V gene sequence: CDR1 MGHRA, CDR2 YSYEKL. The CDR3 runs 14 residues. Here the CDR3 DNA reads TGCGCCAGCAGCCAAGAAACAGGGAACACTGAAGCTTTCTTT. This translates into CASSQETGNTEAFF.

This clonotype was counted at least ten times. The chain uses TRBV7-2 and TRBJ2-1; D ambiguous. The V gene lost 6 bases and the J gene lost 3 bases, with 15 bases spanning the gap. This CDR3 has 15 residues. CDR1 is SGHTA, CDR2 FQGNSA, per germline. CDR3 loop: CASRPVTNLYNEQFF. The CDR3 coding sequence is TGTGCCAGCAGACCCGTAACTAACCTCTACAATGAGCAGTTCTTC.

This clonotype was counted only a few times. The J gene is TRBJ1-2, the V gene TRBV29-1, with TRBD1 identical over 9 bases. Germline V CDR1 and CDR2: SQVTM, ANQGSEA. The junction had 8 bases not matched to a gene; V was cut back by 0 bases and J by 6 bases. The CDR3 extends over 15 amino acids. CDR3 bases: TGCAGCGTTGAAGATCACCCACAGGGGGCAAATGGCTACACCTTC. This sequence encodes CSVEDHPQGANGYTF.

The chain links TRBV14 to TRBJ1-2; D not resolved. V shed 1 base and J shed 2 bases, with 11 bases lying between them. The CDR3 is made up of 15 amino acids. Germline-derived CDR1 and CDR2 are SGHDN and FVKESK. This CDR3 is CASSQAGKSNYGYTF. Here the CDR3 DNA reads TGTGCCAGCAGCCAAGCTGGAAAGTCAAACTATGGCTACACCTTC.

The gene calls are TRBV11-3 and TRBJ2-3; D may match TRBD1 or TRBD2 (5 bases each). The V and J ends lost 5 bases and 0 bases respectively, with 15 bases between them. Germline V gene sequence: CDR1 SGHNT, CDR2 YENEEA. This CDR3 spans 16 amino acids. CDR3 DNA sequence: TGTGCCAGCAGCCGAGGTTACGGGGCGAGCACAGATACGCAGTATTTT. Translated: CASSRGYGASTDTQYF. Full variable domain (missing parts from reference TRBV11-3 and TRBJ2-3): EAGVVQSPRYKIIEKKQPVAFWCNPISGHNTLYWYLQNLGQGPELLIRYENEEAVDDSQLPKDRFSAERLKGVDSTLKIQPAELGDSAVYLCASSRGYGASTDTQYFGPGTRLTVL.